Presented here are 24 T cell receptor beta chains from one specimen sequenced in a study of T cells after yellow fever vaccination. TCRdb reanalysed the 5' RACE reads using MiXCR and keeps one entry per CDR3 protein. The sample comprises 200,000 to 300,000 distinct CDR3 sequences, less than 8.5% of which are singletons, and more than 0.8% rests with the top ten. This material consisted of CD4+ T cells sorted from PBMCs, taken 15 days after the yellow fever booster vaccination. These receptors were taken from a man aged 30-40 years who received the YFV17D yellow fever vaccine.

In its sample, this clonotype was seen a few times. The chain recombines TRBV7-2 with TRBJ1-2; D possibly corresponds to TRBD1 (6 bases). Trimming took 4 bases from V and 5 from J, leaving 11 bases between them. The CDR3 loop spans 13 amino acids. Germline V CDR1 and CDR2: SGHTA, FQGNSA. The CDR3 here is CASSSSGAYGYTF. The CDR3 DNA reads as TGTGCCAGCAGCTCTTCGGGGGCTTATGGCTACACCTTC.

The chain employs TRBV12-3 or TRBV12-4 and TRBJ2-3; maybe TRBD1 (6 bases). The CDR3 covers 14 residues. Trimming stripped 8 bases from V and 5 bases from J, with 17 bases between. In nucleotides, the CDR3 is TGTGCCAGCGCAGAGGGACACGGGGTAGATACGCAGTATTTT. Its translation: CASAEGHGVDTQYF.

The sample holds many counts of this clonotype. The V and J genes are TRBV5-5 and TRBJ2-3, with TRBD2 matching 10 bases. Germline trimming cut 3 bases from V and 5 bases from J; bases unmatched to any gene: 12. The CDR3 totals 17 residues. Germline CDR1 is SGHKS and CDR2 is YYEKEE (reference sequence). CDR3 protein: CASSYPGLATARDTQYF. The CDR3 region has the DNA TGTGCCAGCAGCTACCCGGGACTAGCGACCGCCAGAGATACGCAGTATTTT.

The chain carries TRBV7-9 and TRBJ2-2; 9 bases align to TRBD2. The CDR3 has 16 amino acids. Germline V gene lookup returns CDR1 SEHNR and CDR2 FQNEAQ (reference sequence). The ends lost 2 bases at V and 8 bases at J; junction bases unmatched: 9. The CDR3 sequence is CASSLQALAGSGELFF. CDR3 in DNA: TGTGCCAGCAGCTTACAGGCTCTAGCGGGATCTGGGGAGCTGTTTTTT.

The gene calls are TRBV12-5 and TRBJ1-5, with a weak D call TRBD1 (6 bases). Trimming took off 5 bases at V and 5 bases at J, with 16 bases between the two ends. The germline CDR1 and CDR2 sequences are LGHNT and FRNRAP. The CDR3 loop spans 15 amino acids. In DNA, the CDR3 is TGTGCTAGTGGTAGGGGGGGCACGGTCCATCAGCCCCAGCATTTT. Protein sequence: CASGRGGTVHQPQHF.

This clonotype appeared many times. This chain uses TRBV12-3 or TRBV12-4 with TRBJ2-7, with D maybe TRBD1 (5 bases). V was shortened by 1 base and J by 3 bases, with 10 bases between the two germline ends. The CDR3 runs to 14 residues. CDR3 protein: CASSLEVRVYEQYF. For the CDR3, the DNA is TGTGCCAGCAGTTTAGAGGTCAGGGTCTACGAGCAGTACTTC.

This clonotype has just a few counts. Here the CDR3 reads CASRTSGLNIQYF. In DNA, the CDR3 is TGTGCCAGCCGCACGAGTGGTTTGAACATTCAGTACTTC. The chain links TRBV6-2 or TRBV6-3 to TRBJ2-4; D call uncertain. Germline-derived CDR1 and CDR2 are MNHEY and SVGEGT. The ends were cut back, 8 bases at V and 7 bases at J, with 15 bases in the middle. The CDR3 contains 13 residues.

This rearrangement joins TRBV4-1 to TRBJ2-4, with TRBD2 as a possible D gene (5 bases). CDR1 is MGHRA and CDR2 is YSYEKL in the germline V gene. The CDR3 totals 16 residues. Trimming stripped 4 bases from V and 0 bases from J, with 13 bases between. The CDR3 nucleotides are TGCGCCAGCAGCCCCCGGGGTTTGCTAGCCAAAAACATTCAGTACTTC. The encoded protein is CASSPRGLLAKNIQYF.

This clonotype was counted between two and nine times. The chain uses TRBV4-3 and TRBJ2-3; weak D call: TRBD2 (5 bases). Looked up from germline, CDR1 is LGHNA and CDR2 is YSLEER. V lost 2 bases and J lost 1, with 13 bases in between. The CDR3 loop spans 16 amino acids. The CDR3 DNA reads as TGCGCCAGCAGCCAAAGACTTGTGGAGGGCACAGATACGCAGTATTTT. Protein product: CASSQRLVEGTDTQYF.

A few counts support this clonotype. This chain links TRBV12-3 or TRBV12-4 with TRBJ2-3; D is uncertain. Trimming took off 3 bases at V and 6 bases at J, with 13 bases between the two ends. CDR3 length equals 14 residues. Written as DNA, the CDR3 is TGTGCCAGCAGTTTCGGGCAACCATCTGATACGCAGTATTTT. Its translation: CASSFGQPSDTQYF.

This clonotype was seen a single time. The CDR3 nucleotides are TGTGCCAGCAGCTTAGGGGGGGCATCTCGAGATACGCAGTATTTT. Its protein product is CASSLGGASRDTQYF. The rearrangement uses TRBV11-3 and TRBJ2-3; D possibly uses TRBD1 or TRBD2 (6 bases each). Germline V gene lookup returns CDR1 SGHNT and CDR2 YENEEA. V lost 1 base to trimming and J lost 5 bases, with 13 bases between them. There are 15 residues in the CDR3.

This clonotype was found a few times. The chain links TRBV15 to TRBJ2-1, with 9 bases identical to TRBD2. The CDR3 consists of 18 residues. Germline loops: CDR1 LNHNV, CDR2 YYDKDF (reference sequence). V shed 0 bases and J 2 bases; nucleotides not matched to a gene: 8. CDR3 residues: CATSRDSPAGGTYNEQFF. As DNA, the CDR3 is TGTGCCACCAGCAGAGATTCTCCAGCGGGAGGAACCTACAATGAGCAGTTCTTC.

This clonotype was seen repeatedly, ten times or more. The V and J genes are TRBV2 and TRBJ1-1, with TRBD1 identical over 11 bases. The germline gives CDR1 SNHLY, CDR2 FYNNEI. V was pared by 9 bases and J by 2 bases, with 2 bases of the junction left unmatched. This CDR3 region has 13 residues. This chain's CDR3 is CASRTGGNTEAFF. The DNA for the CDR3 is TGTGCCAGTCGGACAGGGGGCAACACTGAAGCTTTCTTT.

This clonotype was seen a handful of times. This CDR3 reads CASRPSGTAPTGELFF. The CDR3 region has the DNA TGTGCCAGTAGACCCAGCGGGACCGCACCCACCGGGGAGCTGTTTTTT. J is TRBJ2-2 and V is TRBV19, with 7 bases fitting TRBD2. Looked up from germline, CDR1 is LNHDA and CDR2 is SQIVND (reference sequence). Trimming at V came to 6 bases and at J to 4 bases, leaving 11 bases not matched to a gene. This CDR3 is 16 amino acids long.

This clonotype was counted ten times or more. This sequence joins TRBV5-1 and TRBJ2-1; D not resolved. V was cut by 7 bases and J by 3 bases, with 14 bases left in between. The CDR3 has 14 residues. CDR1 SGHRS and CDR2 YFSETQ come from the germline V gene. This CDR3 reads CASGAERFYNEQFF. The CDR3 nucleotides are TGCGCCAGCGGAGCAGAGCGTTTCTACAATGAGCAGTTCTTC.

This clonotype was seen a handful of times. The CDR3 sequence is CASSFQRTTSWFF. Written as DNA, the CDR3 is TGTGCCAGCAGTTTTCAGAGGACCACTTCCTGGTTCTTC. V and J are TRBV12-3 or TRBV12-4 and TRBJ2-1; D gene unclear. V was pared by 3 bases and J by 15 bases, with 18 bases between. This CDR3 region has 13 residues.

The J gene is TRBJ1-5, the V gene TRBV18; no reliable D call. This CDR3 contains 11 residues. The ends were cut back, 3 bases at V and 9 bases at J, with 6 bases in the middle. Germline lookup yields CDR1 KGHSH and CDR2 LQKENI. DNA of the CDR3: TGTGCCAGCTCACCTCGTTGGCCCCAGCATTTT. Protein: CASSPRWPQHF.

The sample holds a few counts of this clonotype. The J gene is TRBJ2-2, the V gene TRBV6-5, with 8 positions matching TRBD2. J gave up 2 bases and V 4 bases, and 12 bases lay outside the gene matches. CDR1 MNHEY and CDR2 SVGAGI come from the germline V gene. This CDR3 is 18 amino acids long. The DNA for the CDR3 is TGTGCCAGCAGTTCCCCCGGGGGGGCGTCTATAAACACCGGGGAGCTGTTTTTT. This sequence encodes CASSSPGGASINTGELFF.

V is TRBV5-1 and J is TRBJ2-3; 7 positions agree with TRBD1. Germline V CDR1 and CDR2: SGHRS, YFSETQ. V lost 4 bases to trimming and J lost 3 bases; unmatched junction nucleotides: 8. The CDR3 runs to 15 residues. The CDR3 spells CASSRDSQITDTQYF. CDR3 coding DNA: TGCGCCAGCAGCCGGGACAGCCAAATTACAGATACGCAGTATTTT. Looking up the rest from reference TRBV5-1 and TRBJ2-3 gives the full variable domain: KAGVTQTPRYLIKTRGQQVTLSCSPISGHRSVSWYQQTPGQGLQFLFEYFSETQRNKGNFPGRFSGRQFSNSRSEMNVSTLELGDSALYLCASSRDSQITDTQYFGPGTRLTVL.

CDR3 sequence reads: CASRALGGPRETQYF. The CDR3 bases are TGTGCCAGCAGGGCTCTGGGTGGCCCACGAGAGACCCAGTACTTC. The rearrangement uses TRBV2 and TRBJ2-5; no reliable D call. CDR3 length: 15 amino acids. V lost 6 bases and J lost 4, with 18 bases in between. Germline V gene lookup returns CDR1 SNHLY and CDR2 FYNNEI.

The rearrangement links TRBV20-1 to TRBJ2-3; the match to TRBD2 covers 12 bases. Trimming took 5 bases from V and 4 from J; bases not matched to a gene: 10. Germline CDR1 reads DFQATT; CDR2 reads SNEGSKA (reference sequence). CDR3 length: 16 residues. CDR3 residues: CSAHNRLAGAPDTQYF. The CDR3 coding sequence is TGCAGTGCTCACAACCGACTAGCGGGAGCCCCAGATACGCAGTATTTT.

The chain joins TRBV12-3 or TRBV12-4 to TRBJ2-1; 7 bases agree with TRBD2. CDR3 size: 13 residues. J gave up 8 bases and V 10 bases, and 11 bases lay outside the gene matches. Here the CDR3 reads CATSLRGWDEQFF. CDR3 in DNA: TGTGCCACCTCCCTGCGGGGGTGGGATGAGCAGTTCTTC.

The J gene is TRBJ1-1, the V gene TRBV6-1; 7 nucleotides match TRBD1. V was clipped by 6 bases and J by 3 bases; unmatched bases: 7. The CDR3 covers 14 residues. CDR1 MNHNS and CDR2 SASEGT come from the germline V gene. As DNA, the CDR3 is TGTGCCAGCAGCCCCGACAGGGACCACACTGAAGCTTTCTTT. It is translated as CASSPDRDHTEAFF.

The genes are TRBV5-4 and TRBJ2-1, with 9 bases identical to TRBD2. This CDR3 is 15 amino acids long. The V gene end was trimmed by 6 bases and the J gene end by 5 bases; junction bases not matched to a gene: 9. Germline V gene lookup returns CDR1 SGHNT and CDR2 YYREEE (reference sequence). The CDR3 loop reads CASTSSGRSDNEQFF. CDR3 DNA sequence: TGTGCCAGCACAAGTAGCGGGAGAAGCGACAATGAGCAGTTCTTC. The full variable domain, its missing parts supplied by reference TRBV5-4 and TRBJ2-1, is ETGVTQSPTHLIKTRGQQVTLRCSSQSGHNTVSWYQQALGQGPQFIFQYYREEENGRGNFPPRFSGLQFPNYSSELNVNALELDDSALYLCASTSSGRSDNEQFFGPGTRLTVL.